This passage covers 16 T cell receptor beta chains from one sample sequenced in a study of response to subunit inactivated influenza vaccine. TCRdb re-called the RT-PCR reads with MiXCR, one entry per CDR3 protein. The sample contains about 700,000 distinct CDR3 sequences, less than 20% of which appear only once. The input for sequencing was PBMCs from blood, taken 11 to 12 days after vaccination. These receptors all come from a man over 45 who received an inactivated influenza vaccine.

The chain is built from TRBV27 and TRBJ2-1; 14 bases line up with TRBD2. The V and J ends lost 6 bases and 6 bases, in that order; junction bases with no gene match: 7. The CDR3 totals 16 residues. In germline, CDR1 is MNHEY, CDR2 SMNVEV (reference sequence). The CDR3 DNA reads as TGTGCCAGCAGGCGACCGGGACTAGCGGGAGTCAATGAGCAGTTCTTC. Translating it yields CASRRPGLAGVNEQFF.

The rearrangement uses TRBV10-3 and TRBJ1-5, with D unresolved. This CDR3 contains 14 residues. V lost 3 bases, J lost 0 bases, and 6 bases lay in between. The germline V gene has CDR1 ENHRY and CDR2 SYGVKD. Here the CDR3 reads CAISDADSNQPQHF. DNA of the CDR3: TGTGCCATCAGTGATGCGGATAGCAATCAGCCCCAGCATTTT.

This clonotype was observed a handful of times. The J gene is TRBJ2-1, the V gene TRBV20-1; 7 bases fit TRBD2. This CDR3 is 15 amino acids long. Germline V CDR1 and CDR2: DFQATT, SNEGSKA (reference sequence). The V segment lost 6 bases and the J segment 3 bases; nucleotides outside the gene matches: 11. The chain's CDR3 is CSATSPAGNYNEQFF. As DNA, the CDR3 is TGCAGTGCCACCTCTCCAGCGGGGAACTACAATGAGCAGTTCTTC.

V is TRBV28 and J is TRBJ2-2; 9 bases align to TRBD2. V shed 7 bases and J 1 base; nucleotides not matched to a gene: 4. The CDR3 totals 15 residues. CDR1 is MDHEN, CDR2 SYDVKM, per germline. For the CDR3, the DNA is TGTGCCAGCAACCAAGCGGGGGGGAACACCGGGGAGCTGTTTTTT. It is translated as CASNQAGGNTGELFF.

In this sample, this clonotype turned up a few times. This chain joins TRBV29-1 and TRBJ2-3; 8 bases fit TRBD2. The CDR3 covers 14 residues. Germline V lookup: CDR1 SQVTM, CDR2 ANQGSEA. V shed 4 bases, J shed 5 bases, and the junction held 8 bases outside the gene matches. This CDR3 reads CSVVRSAGEDTQYF. CDR3 in DNA: TGCAGCGTTGTGAGGTCAGCGGGAGAAGATACGCAGTATTTT.

The chain is built from TRBV3-1 and TRBJ2-3, with TRBD2 matching 16 bases. Germline lookup yields CDR1 LGHDT and CDR2 YNNKEL (reference sequence). The CDR3 spans 18 residues. Trimming cost V 6 bases and J 4 bases; bases outside gene matches: 10. The CDR3 here is CASRHSRGTSGGADTQYF. Here the CDR3 DNA reads TGTGCCAGCAGACACTCCCGGGGGACTAGCGGGGGGGCAGATACGCAGTATTTT.

There are a few counts of this clonotype. This rearrangement joins TRBV28 to TRBJ2-7; D call uncertain. The V gene's germline CDR1 is MDHEN and CDR2 SYDVKM. The V end lost 3 bases, the J end lost 4 bases, and 19 bases lay between the germline ends. This CDR3 spans 16 amino acids. The CDR3 DNA reads as TGTGCCAGCAGTTTTCGGAAGGGTGTCCTGGGTTACGAGCAGTACTTC. Translation gives CASSFRKGVLGYEQYF. Full variable domain (remainder filled in from reference TRBV28 and TRBJ2-7): DVKVTQSSRYLVKRTGEKVFLECVQDMDHENMFWYRQDPGLGLRLIYFSYDVKMKEKGDIPEGYSVSREKKERFSLILESASTNQTSMYLCASSFRKGVLGYEQYFGPGTRLTVT.

The chain joins TRBV5-1 to TRBJ2-5, with 10 bases matching TRBD1. There are 15 residues in the CDR3. Per germline, CDR1 SGHRS and CDR2 YFSETQ. V trimming: 1 base; J trimming: 5 bases; junction bases outside the gene matches: 5. The chain's CDR3 is CASSLRDRGRETQYF. The CDR3 DNA follows: TGCGCCAGCAGCTTGCGGGACAGGGGTAGGGAGACCCAGTACTTC.

This clonotype was detected only a few times. The V call is TRBV15, the J call TRBJ1-1, with D perhaps TRBD1 (6 bases). The CDR3 has 15 amino acids. Germline CDR1 LNHNV, CDR2 YYDKDF (reference sequence). Trimming pared 1 base from V and 3 bases from J, leaving 12 bases between. The DNA of the CDR3 is TGTGCCACCAGCAGAGCGAGACAGGAGTACACTGAAGCTTTCTTT. The encoded protein is CATSRARQEYTEAFF. Supplemented by reference TRBV15 and TRBJ1-1, the full variable domain reads DAMVIQNPRYQVTQFGKPVTLSCSQTLNHNVMYWYQQKSSQAPKLLFHYYDKDFNNEADTPDNFQSRRPNTSFCFLDIRSPGLGDTAMYLCATSRARQEYTEAFFGQGTRLTVV.

The chain couples TRBV29-1 to TRBJ2-5; 7 bases map to TRBD2. V was pared by 3 bases and J by 4 bases, with 8 bases of the junction left unmatched. The CDR3 loop spans 14 amino acids. Germline CDR1 is SQVTM and CDR2 is ANQGSEA. The CDR3 sequence: CSVDPGGGTETQYF. The CDR3 DNA follows: TGCAGCGTTGATCCGGGAGGAGGCACAGAGACCCAGTACTTC.

The table lists this clonotype with a few counts. This chain uses TRBV6-2 or TRBV6-3 with TRBJ1-5; 7 bases line up with TRBD1. There are 14 residues in the CDR3. Unmatched junction bases numbered 8, after V lost 6 bases and J lost 6 bases. Germline lookup yields CDR1 MNHEY and CDR2 SVGEGT. CDR3 sequence reads: CASRVDRASQPQHF. In DNA form, the CDR3 reads TGTGCCAGCAGAGTTGACAGGGCAAGTCAGCCCCAGCATTTT.

This clonotype has a count of ten or more. The chain is built from TRBV12-3 or TRBV12-4 and TRBJ1-2; D is undetermined. This CDR3 spans 12 amino acids. The V and J ends lost 3 bases and 4 bases respectively, with 6 bases between them. The DNA of the CDR3 is TGTGCCAGCAGTTTTGGTGGCTATGGCTACACCTTC. This encodes CASSFGGYGYTF.

This clonotype was counted only a few times. V usage is TRBV2 and J usage is TRBJ2-1; D may be TRBD1 (6 bases). Trimming removed 5 bases at V and 3 bases at J, with 14 bases between. This CDR3 spans 15 amino acids. From germline, CDR1 is SNHLY and CDR2 FYNNEI. The CDR3 region is CASSHRAPIYNEQFF. The CDR3 coding sequence is TGTGCCAGCAGTCACAGGGCCCCTATCTACAATGAGCAGTTCTTC.

This CDR3 reads CASTLTSGSFEQYF. As DNA, the CDR3 is TGTGCCAGCACCTTGACTAGCGGGTCTTTCGAGCAGTACTTC. The chain employs TRBV6-1 and TRBJ2-7; 10 nucleotides match TRBD2. The CDR3 is made up of 14 amino acids. Germline V CDR1 and CDR2: MNHNS, SASEGT. After removal of 7 bases from V and 6 bases from J, the junction contained 9 bases not matched to a gene.

The chain employs TRBV5-6 and TRBJ1-6, with 9 bases matching TRBD1. CDR3 length: 16 residues. J lost 4 bases, V lost 4 bases, and 6 bases had no gene match. Germline CDR1 is SGHDT and CDR2 is YYEEEE. CDR3 residues: CASSRLDRGYNSPLHF. The CDR3 DNA is TGTGCCAGCAGCCGTCTGGACAGGGGATATAATTCACCCCTCCACTTT.

The rearrangement uses TRBV13 and TRBJ2-5, with D perhaps TRBD1 (6 bases). Per germline, CDR1 PRHDT and CDR2 FYEKMQ (reference sequence). The CDR3 is 14 residues long. Trimming shortened V by 2 bases and J by 3 bases, and 10 bases separated the two germline ends. The DNA of the CDR3 is TGTGCCAGCAGCTTAAGCAACAGGGAAGAGACCCAGTACTTC. Protein sequence: CASSLSNREETQYF.